Below, 19 T cell receptor beta chains from the same sample are listed, as sequenced in a study of CD8 T cells in ankylosing spondylitis. TCRdb reprocessed the 5' RACE reads via MiXCR and lists one record per CDR3 protein. In the table there are around 150,000 distinct CDR3 sequences, more than 9% of which are singletons. The sequenced sample was blood, either unsorted or a sorted T cell fraction (not recorded which). The receptor set was obtained from a male donor with ankylosing spondylitis or in good health (not recorded which).

This clonotype was detected only a few times. The chain links TRBV6-1 to TRBJ1-5; tentative D call: TRBD1 (5 bases). The CDR3 runs to 15 residues. The germline CDR1 and CDR2 sequences are MNHNS and SASEGT. Trimming took off 4 bases at V and 2 bases at J, with 12 bases between the two ends. The CDR3 is CASSAGTAGNQPQHF. CDR3 sequence (DNA): TGTGCCAGCAGTGCAGGGACGGCTGGCAATCAGCCCCAGCATTTT.

This clonotype has ten or more counts. The chain links TRBV20-1 to TRBJ1-1; D is unclear. The germline V gene has CDR1 DFQATT and CDR2 SNEGSKA (reference sequence). The CDR3 runs to 14 residues. The ends were cut back, 3 bases at V and 7 bases at J, with 18 bases in the middle. The CDR3 loop is CSARAASAYREAFF. CDR3 coding DNA: TGCAGTGCTAGGGCGGCGTCAGCTTACCGTGAAGCTTTCTTT.

V and J are TRBV29-1 and TRBJ2-4; 8 nucleotides line up with TRBD1. The CDR3 covers 13 residues. J gave up 8 bases and V 7 bases, and 10 bases lay outside the gene matches. Per germline, CDR1 SQVTM and CDR2 ANQGSEA. The chain's CDR3 is CSARGQGRDIQYF. The CDR3 nucleotides are TGCAGCGCTCGAGGACAGGGAAGGGACATTCAGTACTTC.

The CDR3 here is CASSVRPGTQETQYF. The DNA of the CDR3 is TGTGCCAGCTCAGTAAGGCCCGGGACGCAAGAGACCCAGTACTTC. This chain uses TRBV18 with TRBJ2-5; D assignment may be TRBD1 or TRBD2 (5 bases each). This CDR3 region has 15 residues. V was clipped by 5 bases and J by 2 bases, with 15 bases between them. CDR1 is KGHSH and CDR2 is LQKENI in the germline V gene.

Ten or more counts support this clonotype. V usage is TRBV6-1 and J usage is TRBJ2-7, with D tentatively TRBD1 (6 bases). The CDR3 has 13 amino acids. Germline V lookup: CDR1 MNHNS, CDR2 SASEGT. V was clipped by 6 bases and J by 3 bases, with 12 bases between them. As DNA, the CDR3 is TGTGCCAGCAGCAGAACAGGGAACTACGAGCAGTACTTC. Amino acid sequence: CASSRTGNYEQYF.

In its sample, this clonotype was seen many times. J is TRBJ2-2 and V is TRBV3-1, with TRBD1 as a possible D gene (6 bases). This CDR3 spans 12 amino acids. Germline V gene lookup returns CDR1 LGHDT and CDR2 YNNKEL (reference sequence). V was trimmed by 6 bases and J by 6 bases, leaving 8 bases between them. Written as DNA, the CDR3 is TGTGCCAGCAGTTGGGGGCCCGGGGAGCTGTTTTTT. Its translation: CASSWGPGELFF. The whole variable domain, remainder taken from reference TRBV3-1 and TRBJ2-2, is DTAVSQTPKYLVTQMGNDKSIKCEQNLGHDTMYWYKQDSKKFLKIMFSYNNKELIINETVPNRFSPKSPDKAHLNLHINSLELGDSAVYFCASSWGPGELFFGEGSRLTVL.

Ten or more counts support this clonotype. The chain combines TRBV20-1 with TRBJ2-3; TRBD2 might be the D (6 bases). The CDR3 covers 17 residues. V was pared by 1 base and J by 3 bases, with 20 bases between. Germline V lookup: CDR1 DFQATT, CDR2 SNEGSKA (reference sequence). The DNA for the CDR3 is TGCAGTGCTAGAGTTGGCGGATCTATTGGGGGGACAGATACGCAGTATTTT. The encoded protein is CSARVGGSIGGTDTQYF.

This clonotype was counted between two and nine times. The rearrangement joins TRBV12-3 or TRBV12-4 to TRBJ1-1; TRBD1 is a possible D gene (5 bases). V lost 6 bases, J lost 5 bases, and 25 bases lay in between. The CDR3 is made up of 17 amino acids. In DNA form, the CDR3 reads TGTGCCAGCAGCCCCGGTTCAGGCACAGGTCCTAGGACTGAAGCTTTCTTT. Translated: CASSPGSGTGPRTEAFF.

This clonotype has ten or more counts. The rearrangement joins TRBV5-1 to TRBJ1-3; 8 bases are a match to TRBD1. The J segment lost 2 bases and the V segment lost 6 bases, leaving 7 bases of the junction unmatched. CDR3 length: 15 residues. Germline V gene data show CDR1 as SGHRS and CDR2 as YFSETQ. The CDR3 loop is CASTKTGEAGNTIYF. The CDR3, as DNA: TGCGCCAGCACCAAGACAGGGGAGGCTGGAAACACCATATATTTT.

This clonotype has a count of ten or more. The rearrangement links TRBV7-8 to TRBJ1-3; D is possibly TRBD1 (6 bases). This CDR3 is 16 amino acids long. Between the trimmed V and J ends, which lost 2 bases and 0 bases, there was a span of 11 bases. CDR1 and CDR2 from the germline V gene are SGHVS and FQNEAQ. CDR3 DNA: TGTGCCAGCAGCTTATCGGGGGGCCCCTCTGGAAACACCATATATTTT. This sequence encodes CASSLSGGPSGNTIYF. The full variable domain, in which reference TRBV7-8 and TRBJ1-3 provide the parts outside the CDR3, is GAGVSQSPRYKVAKRGQDVALRCDPISGHVSLFWYQQALGQGPEFLTYFQNEAQLDKSGLPSDRFFAERPEGSVSTLKIQRTQQEDSAVYLCASSLSGGPSGNTIYFGEGSWLTVV.

The CDR3: CASRLRGAVEDTQYF. In DNA form, the CDR3 reads TGTGCCAGCAGACTCCGCGGGGCCGTAGAAGATACGCAGTATTTT. The V call is TRBV6-6, the J call TRBJ2-3; maybe TRBD2 (6 bases). The germline V gene has CDR1 MNHNY and CDR2 SVGAGI (reference sequence). The V end lost 6 bases, the J end lost 5 bases, and 18 bases lay between the germline ends. CDR3 size: 15 residues.

This clonotype has ten or more counts. The chain recombines TRBV9 with TRBJ2-3; tentative D call: TRBD2 (6 bases). The germline CDR1 and CDR2 sequences are SGDLS and YYNGEE. The length of the CDR3 is 16 residues. The germline V and J ends were trimmed by 4 bases and 5 bases, with 20 bases remaining between them. The CDR3 spells CASSKISGEVGDTQYF. The CDR3 DNA is TGTGCCAGCAGCAAGATATCGGGGGAGGTTGGAGATACGCAGTATTTT.

At least ten counts were recorded for this clonotype. This rearrangement joins TRBV7-8 to TRBJ2-7; a possible D gene is TRBD1 (6 bases). The CDR3 covers 16 residues. The V gene's germline CDR1 is SGHVS and CDR2 FQNEAQ. Trimming pared 5 bases from V and 5 bases from J, leaving 22 bases between. In nucleotides, the CDR3 is TGTGCCAGCAGCCCTGGACAGACCGCCAGAGGAAACGAGCAGTACTTC. Protein: CASSPGQTARGNEQYF.

This clonotype was seen a few times. The gene calls are TRBV7-9 and TRBJ2-1, with no clear D. Germline CDR1 SEHNR, CDR2 FQNEAQ (reference sequence). V was trimmed by 4 bases and J by 0 bases, leaving 16 bases between them. The length of the CDR3 is 17 residues. This CDR3 reads CASSSPIVESSYNEQFF. DNA of the CDR3: TGTGCCAGCAGCTCGCCGATTGTGGAGAGCTCCTACAATGAGCAGTTCTTC.

This clonotype was recorded at least ten times. V usage is TRBV24-1 and J usage is TRBJ2-1; D is possibly TRBD1 or TRBD2 (5 bases each). Germline CDR1 KGHDR, CDR2 SFDVKD. The V end lost 3 bases, the J end lost 0 bases, and 17 bases lay between the germline ends. The CDR3 is made up of 18 amino acids. The CDR3: CATSDASGTLSSYNEQFF. The CDR3 DNA sequence: TGTGCCACCAGTGATGCCTCCGGGACGCTAAGCTCCTACAATGAGCAGTTCTTC.

Ten or more counts support this clonotype. The chain carries TRBV7-9 and TRBJ1-3; 8 nucleotides agree with TRBD1. Germline V gives CDR1 SEHNR, CDR2 FQNEAQ (reference sequence). V lost 4 bases to trimming and J lost 3 bases; unmatched junction nucleotides: 8. The CDR3 is made up of 16 amino acids. The CDR3 nucleotides read TGTGCCAGCAGCTCTCTGACAGGGGAAATTGGAAACACCATATATTTT. It codes for CASSSLTGEIGNTIYF.

The rearrangement uses TRBV11-2 and TRBJ2-1; possibly TRBD2 for D (5 bases). CDR1 and CDR2 from the germline V gene are SGHAT and FQNNGV. With 0 bases removed from V and 15 bases from J, the gap between germline ends came to 12 bases. CDR3 length: 12 residues. CDR3 residues: CASSLDLGVRFF. CDR3 in DNA: TGTGCCAGCAGCTTAGATTTGGGAGTCAGGTTCTTC.

Notes on this clonotype: A much larger clone differs from this one at a single base, so this may be a read error. A read error is likely, as this CDR3 ends without the conserved phenylalanine or tryptophan. This rearrangement joins TRBV29-1 to TRBJ1-2; tentative D call: TRBD1 (5 bases). Germline CDR1 SQVTM, CDR2 ANQGSEA. This CDR3 contains 14 residues. V was pared by 4 bases and J by 8 bases, with 20 bases between. The CDR3 sequence: CSVVSLGTGEGYTI. DNA for the CDR3: TGCAGCGTTGTAAGCCTGGGGACTGGAGAAGGCTACACCATC.

The chain couples TRBV7-9 to TRBJ2-1; D not certain. Germline V gene sequence: CDR1 SEHNR, CDR2 FQNEAQ (reference sequence). V was cut by 1 base and J by 8 bases, with 6 bases left in between. The CDR3 totals 12 residues. The CDR3 coding sequence is TGTGCCAGCAGCTTAGAGTCCTATGAGCAGTTCTTC. It translates to CASSLESYEQFF.